This T cell receptor (beta chain) originates from a study of neurological immune-mediated disorders. The CDR3 is made up of 14 amino acids. Germline V gene lookup returns CDR1 SEHNR and CDR2 FQNEAQ (reference sequence). This clonotype was seen at least ten times. Its cognate antigen is unknown. Relative to the germline gene, one junction end is altered; a read error may explain this. Overall study findings and caveats: When repertoires were grouped phylogenetically, those of 18 of 34 multiple sclerosis patients fell into one related-CDR3 cluster, a possible signature.

The authors made cDNA by 5'RACE with 10-nucleotide random UMIs. The authors obtained over 160 million TCR-beta sequences from 15-18 subjects per sequencing run. TCRdb reanalysed the 5' RACE reads using MiXCR and keeps one entry per CDR3 protein. The repertoire holds about 20,000 distinct CDR3 sequences, with roughly 2.7% as singletons. The TCR comes from a woman aged 18-29 years with multiple sclerosis. The chain is built from TRBV7-9 and TRBJ1-5; a possible D gene is TRBD1 (6 bases). The sample comprised PBMCs. The CDR3 protein is CASSPPGAFQPQNF. The CDR3 DNA follows: TGTGCCAGCAGCCCCCCGGGGGCTTTTCAGCCCCAGAATTTT.